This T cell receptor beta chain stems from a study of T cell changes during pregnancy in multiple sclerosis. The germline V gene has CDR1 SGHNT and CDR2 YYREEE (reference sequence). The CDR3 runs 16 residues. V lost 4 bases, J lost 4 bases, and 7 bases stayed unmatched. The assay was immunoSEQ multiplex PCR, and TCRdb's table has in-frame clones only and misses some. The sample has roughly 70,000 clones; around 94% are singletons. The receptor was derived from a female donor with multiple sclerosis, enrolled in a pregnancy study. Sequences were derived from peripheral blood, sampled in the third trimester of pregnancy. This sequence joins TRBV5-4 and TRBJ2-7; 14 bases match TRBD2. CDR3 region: CASSRGGTSGSYEQYF. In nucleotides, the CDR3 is TGTGCCAGCAGCCGGGGAGGGACTAGCGGGAGTTACGAGCAGTACTTC.